The clone carrying this T cell receptor beta chain was seen only a few times. As yet, its antigen is unknown. The sample originates from a study of T cell responses to AZD1222 COVID-19 vaccine. Overall study findings and caveats: CD4 TCRs associated with vaccination spanned spike, dominating at 160-218 and 743-854. Two AZD1222 doses significantly raised spike-specific TCR breadth and depth over controls. No repertoire was sampled before or during the peak T cell response, only after it. Targets within unmutated variant regions were reportedly found for nearly half of spike-specific TCRs.

Assay used: immunoSEQ multiplex PCR; TCRdb lists only in-frame clones, some missing. The sample carries tens of thousands of clones, about 90% recorded once. This CDR3 comprises 15 residues. V was pared by 2 bases and J by 0 bases, with 9 bases between. Germline loops: CDR1 SGHAT, CDR2 FQNNGV. Sample: peripheral blood, taken on day 0 of AZD1222 vaccination. The rearrangement uses TRBV11-2 and TRBJ2-3; weak D call: TRBD2 (5 bases). This TCR derives from an adult in good health. The CDR3 DNA reads TGTGCCAGCAGCTTACCGGCTAGCAGCACAGATACGCAGTATTTT. This encodes CASSLPASSTDTQYF.